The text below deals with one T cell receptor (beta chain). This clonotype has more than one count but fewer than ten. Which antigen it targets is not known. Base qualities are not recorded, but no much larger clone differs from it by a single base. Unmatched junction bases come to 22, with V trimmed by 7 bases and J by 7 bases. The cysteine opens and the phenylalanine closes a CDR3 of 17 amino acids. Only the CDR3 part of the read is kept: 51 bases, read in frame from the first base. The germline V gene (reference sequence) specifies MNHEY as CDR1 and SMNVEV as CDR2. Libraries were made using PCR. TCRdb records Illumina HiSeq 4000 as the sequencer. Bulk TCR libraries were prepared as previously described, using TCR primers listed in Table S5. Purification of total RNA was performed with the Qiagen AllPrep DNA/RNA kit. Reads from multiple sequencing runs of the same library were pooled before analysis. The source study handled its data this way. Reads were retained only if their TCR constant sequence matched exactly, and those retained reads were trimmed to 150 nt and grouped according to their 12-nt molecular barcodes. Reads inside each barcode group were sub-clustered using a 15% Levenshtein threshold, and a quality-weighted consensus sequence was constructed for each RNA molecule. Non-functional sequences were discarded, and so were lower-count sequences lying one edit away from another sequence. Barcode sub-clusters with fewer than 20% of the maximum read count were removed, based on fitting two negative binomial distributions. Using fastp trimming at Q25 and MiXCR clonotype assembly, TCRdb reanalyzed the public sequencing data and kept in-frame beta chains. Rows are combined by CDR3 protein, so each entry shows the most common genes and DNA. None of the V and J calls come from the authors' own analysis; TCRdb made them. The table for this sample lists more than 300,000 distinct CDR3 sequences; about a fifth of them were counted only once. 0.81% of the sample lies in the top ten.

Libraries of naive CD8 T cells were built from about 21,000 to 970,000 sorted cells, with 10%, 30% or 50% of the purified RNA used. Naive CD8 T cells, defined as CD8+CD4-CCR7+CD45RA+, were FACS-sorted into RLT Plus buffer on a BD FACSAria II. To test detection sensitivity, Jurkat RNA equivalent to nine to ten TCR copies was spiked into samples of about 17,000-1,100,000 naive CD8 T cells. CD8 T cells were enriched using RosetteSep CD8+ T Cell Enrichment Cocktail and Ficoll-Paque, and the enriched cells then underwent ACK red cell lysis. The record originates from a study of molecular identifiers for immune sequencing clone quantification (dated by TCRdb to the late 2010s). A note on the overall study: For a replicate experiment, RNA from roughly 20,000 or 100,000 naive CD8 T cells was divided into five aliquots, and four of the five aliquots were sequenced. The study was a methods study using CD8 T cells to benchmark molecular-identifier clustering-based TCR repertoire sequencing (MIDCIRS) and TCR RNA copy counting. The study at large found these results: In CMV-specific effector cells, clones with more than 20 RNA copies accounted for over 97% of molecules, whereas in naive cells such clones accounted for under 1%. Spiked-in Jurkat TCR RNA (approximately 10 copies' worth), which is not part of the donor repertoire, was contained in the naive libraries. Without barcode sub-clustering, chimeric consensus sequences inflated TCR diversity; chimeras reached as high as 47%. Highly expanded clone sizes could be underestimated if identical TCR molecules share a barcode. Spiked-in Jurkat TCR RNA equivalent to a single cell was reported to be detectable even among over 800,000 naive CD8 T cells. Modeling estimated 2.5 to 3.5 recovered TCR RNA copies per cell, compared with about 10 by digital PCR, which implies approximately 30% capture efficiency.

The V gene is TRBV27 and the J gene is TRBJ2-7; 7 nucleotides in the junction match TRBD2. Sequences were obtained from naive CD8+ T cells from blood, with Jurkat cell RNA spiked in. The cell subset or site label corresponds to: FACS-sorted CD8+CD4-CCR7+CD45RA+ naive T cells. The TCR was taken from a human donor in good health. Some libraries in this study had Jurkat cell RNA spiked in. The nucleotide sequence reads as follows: TGTGCCAGCACCTGGGGGTACGTCGCGGGAGCCGCTCGGGAGCAGTACTTC. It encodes CASTWGYVAGAAREQYF.